Here is one T cell receptor beta chain with its context. No antigen is known for it. No quality values exist for individual bases; no much larger clone is one base distant. The immunoSEQ Assay, a bias-controlled multiplex PCR, was used to amplify TCRbeta CDR3 regions from genomic DNA. The published analysis was carried out like this. Nucleated cell counts per sample were estimated from amplification of reference gene primers within the assay. To quantify the absolute abundance of each unique TCRbeta CDR3 rearrangement, sequence reads were collapsed and filtered. For each sample, productive Simpson clonality was calculated as the square root of Simpson's diversity index over productive rearrangements. The table was pulled from immuneACCESS by TCRdb, which kept in-frame rearrangements only. Such tables lose some clones; where checked, under half of the loss comes from unresolved V genes, and the rest has no known cause. V and J calls plus clone size are reproduced from that table; the DNA served to infer D and trimming. Here the sample has over 250,000 clones; over 80% occur a single time. Roughly 6% of the sample comes from the top ten.

In Seattle, one collaborating source enrolled patients while the infection was active and tracked those patients longitudinally over the course of disease. The collaborating institutions used their own protocols to collect whole blood in K2EDTA tubes. Collaborator samples were shipped for TCRbeta analysis as frozen whole blood, isolated PBMCs, or DNA extracted from either sample type. The record originates from a study of blood T cell repertoires in COVID-19 (dated by TCRdb to 2020 to 2021). Turning to the overall study: Samples covering the acute and convalescent phases of COVID-19 were provided by collaborators in the United States, Italy and Spain. The material from the prospective study consisted of cDNA or gDNA derived from T cells, B-cell-depleted T cells, or PBMCs. Subjects who had been exposed to COVID-19, were actively infected with it, or had recovered from it provided the deeply sampled blood TCRbeta repertoires that made up the dataset. A freely available public database, intended as a resource for researchers studying the immune response to SARS-CoV-2, is where the repertoires were released. The samples were drawn from the first 160 participants of the ongoing ImmuneRACE study and from 1,254 subjects provided by 6 global collaborators. A de-identified subject ID, COVID-19 status, age in years and sex were almost always included in the sample metadata. Where HLA class I and class II types were available, the types were taken from metadata supplied by the sample provider, not from assay-based typing.

Broad study findings and their caveats: The amount of clinical and demographic metadata varied by source and participant and was provided uncurated.

The clonotype was recovered from a woman aged 45-65 years with COVID-19, enrolled during active disease. Material: peripheral blood.

The CDR3 region: CASSLYRGPYEQYF. Read as DNA, the sequence is TGTGCCAGCAGTTTATACAGGGGGCCCTACGAGCAGTACTTC. The rearranged segments are TRBV27 and TRBJ2-7, and 9 bases in between align with TRBD1. As encoded in the germline V gene (reference sequence), CDR1 is MNHEY while CDR2 is SMNVEV. From the cysteine up to the phenylalanine, the CDR3 has a length of 14 residues. Only the CDR3 portion is preserved as DNA: 42 bases, with reading frame beginning at the first base. V ends up 1 base short and J 2 bases short, with an unmatched junction base count of 0.